These 3 T cell receptor beta chains were sequenced from one sample in a study of blood T cell repertoires in COVID-19. Sequencing was performed with immunoSEQ multiplex PCR; in TCRdb, only in-frame clones are kept and a portion is missing. The table includes some 39,000 clones, around 85% detected once. The specimen was peripheral blood. Every receptor here comes from a man in his sixties with acute or convalescent COVID-19.

V is TRBV10-3 and J is TRBJ2-2, with 8 bases matching TRBD1. J gave up 2 bases and V 8 bases, and 4 bases lay outside the gene matches. The CDR3 length is 14 residues. The germline CDR1 and CDR2 sequences are ENHRY and SYGVKD. The CDR3 is CAIRGQANTGELFF. In DNA, the CDR3 is TGTGCCATCCGGGGACAGGCAAACACCGGGGAGCTGTTTTTT.

This clone was found a few times. This rearrangement joins TRBV30 to TRBJ1-4, with TRBD1 identical over 7 bases. Per germline, CDR1 GTSNPN and CDR2 SVGIG (reference sequence). CDR3 length: 15 residues. V lost 4 bases to trimming and J lost 7 bases; unmatched junction nucleotides: 12. In nucleotides, the CDR3 is TGTGCCTGGACCCGCGGACAGGACGGGCGTGAAAAACTGTTTTTT. Residues: CAWTRGQDGREKLFF.

The chain combines TRBV7-9 with TRBJ1-1; 7 bases line up with TRBD1. The length of the CDR3 is 15 residues. The J segment lost 7 bases and the V segment lost 5 bases, leaving 13 bases of the junction unmatched. From germline, CDR1 is SEHNR and CDR2 FQNEAQ (reference sequence). CDR3 protein: CASSPRGQLSGEAFF. CDR3 coding DNA: TGTGCCAGCAGCCCCAGGGGACAGCTCTCCGGTGAAGCTTTCTTT.